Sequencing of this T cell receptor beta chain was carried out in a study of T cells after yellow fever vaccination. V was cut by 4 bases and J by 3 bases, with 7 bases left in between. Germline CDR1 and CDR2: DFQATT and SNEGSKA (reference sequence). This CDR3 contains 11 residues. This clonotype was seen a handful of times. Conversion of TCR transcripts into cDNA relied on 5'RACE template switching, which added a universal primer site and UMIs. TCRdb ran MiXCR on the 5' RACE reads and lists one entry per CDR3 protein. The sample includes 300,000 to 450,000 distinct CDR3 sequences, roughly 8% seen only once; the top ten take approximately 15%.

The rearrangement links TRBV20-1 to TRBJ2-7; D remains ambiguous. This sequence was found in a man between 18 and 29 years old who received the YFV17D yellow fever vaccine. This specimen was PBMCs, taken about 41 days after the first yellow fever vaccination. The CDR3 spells CSAKDRYEQYF. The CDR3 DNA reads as TGCAGTGCTAAAGACCGCTACGAGCAGTACTTC.